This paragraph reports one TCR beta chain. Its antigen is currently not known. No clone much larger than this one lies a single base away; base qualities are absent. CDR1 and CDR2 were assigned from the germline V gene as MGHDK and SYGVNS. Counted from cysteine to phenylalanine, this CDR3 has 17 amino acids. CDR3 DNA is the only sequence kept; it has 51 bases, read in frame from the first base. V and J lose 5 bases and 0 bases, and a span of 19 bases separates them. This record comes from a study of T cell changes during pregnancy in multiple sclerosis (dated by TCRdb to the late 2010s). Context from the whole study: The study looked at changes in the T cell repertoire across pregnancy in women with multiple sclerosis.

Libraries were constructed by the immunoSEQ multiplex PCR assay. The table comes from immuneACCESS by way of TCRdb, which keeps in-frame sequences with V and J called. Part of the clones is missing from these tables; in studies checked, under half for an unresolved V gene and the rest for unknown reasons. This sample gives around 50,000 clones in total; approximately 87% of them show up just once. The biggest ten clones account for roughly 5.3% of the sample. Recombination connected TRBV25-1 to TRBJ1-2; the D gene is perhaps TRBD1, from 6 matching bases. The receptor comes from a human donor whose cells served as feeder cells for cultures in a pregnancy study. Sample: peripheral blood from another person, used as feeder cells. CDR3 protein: CASSSQGLGLANYGYTF. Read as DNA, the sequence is TGTGCCAGCAGTTCCCAGGGGTTGGGGTTAGCTAACTATGGCTACACCTTC.